Listed here are 30 T cell receptor beta chains from one sample, sequenced in a study of blood T cell repertoires in COVID-19. Sequencing was performed with immunoSEQ multiplex PCR; in TCRdb, only in-frame clones are kept and a portion is missing. The sample lists roughly 340,000 clones; 80% to 90% were seen once. Sequencing was performed on PBMCs or T cells enriched from blood (not recorded which). All receptors come from a man between 35 and 55 years old in a cohort exposed to, infected with or recovered from COVID-19 (not recorded which).

The CDR3 region has the DNA TGTGCCAGCAGCCGGGGACAGGGGGCTGGGTCCTACGAGCAGTACTTC. Translated: CASSRGQGAGSYEQYF. The chain has TRBV5-5 and TRBJ2-7; 12 nucleotides align to TRBD1. Germline V lookup: CDR1 SGHKS, CDR2 YYEKEE (reference sequence). Trimming at V came to 4 bases and at J to 1 base, leaving 6 bases not matched to a gene. The CDR3 spans 16 residues.

This chain uses TRBV11-2 with TRBJ1-2; 8 positions agree with TRBD1. V was pared by 4 bases and J by 5 bases, with 6 bases of the junction left unmatched. CDR1 and CDR2 (germline): SGHAT, FQNNGV. This CDR3 region has 14 residues. For the CDR3, the DNA is TGTGCCAGCAGCTGGGCCCGGACAGGGTATGGCTACACCTTC. It is translated as CASSWARTGYGYTF.

This clone appeared once. This sequence joins TRBV5-1 and TRBJ1-3, with a tentative D call TRBD1 (5 bases). V dropped 4 bases and J dropped 0 bases, with 11 bases sitting between them. CDR1 is SGHRS, CDR2 YFSETQ, per germline. The CDR3 is made up of 15 amino acids. In nucleotides, the CDR3 is TGCGCCAGCAGCCTTGGACACGCCTCTGGAAACACCATATATTTT. This translates into CASSLGHASGNTIYF.

The chain recombines TRBV10-2 with TRBJ2-1, with TRBD2 as a possible D gene (6 bases). The CDR3 is 14 amino acids. Germline-derived CDR1 and CDR2 are WSHSY and SAAADI. V lost 4 bases and J 1 base, leaving 8 bases between the germline ends. CDR3 protein: CASSGGGSYNEQFF. In DNA form, the CDR3 reads TGCGCCAGCAGTGGTGGGGGGTCCTACAATGAGCAGTTCTTC.

This chain uses TRBV28 with TRBJ1-2; D not resolved. Between the trimmed V and J ends, which lost 2 bases and 11 bases, there was a span of 9 bases. Germline V gene data show CDR1 as MDHEN and CDR2 as SYDVKM. The CDR3 consists of 11 residues. The DNA of the CDR3 is TGTGCCAGCAGTTTAAACGGCGGTTACACCTTC. This gives the protein CASSLNGGYTF.

The rearrangement links TRBV7-6 to TRBJ2-1, with 9 bases matching TRBD2. Trimming cost V 2 bases and J 0 bases; bases outside gene matches: 5. In germline, CDR1 is SGHVS, CDR2 FNYEAQ. This CDR3 has 17 amino acids. The CDR3 spells CASSLLASGVSYNEQFF. The CDR3 nucleotides are TGTGCCAGCAGCTTATTGGCTAGCGGGGTCTCCTACAATGAGCAGTTCTTC.

Many counts were recorded for this clone. This rearrangement joins TRBV5-4 to TRBJ2-1; 13 nucleotides match TRBD2. CDR3 size: 16 residues. With V trimmed by 0 bases and J by 6 bases, 3 bases remained unmatched. The germline V gene encodes CDR1 SGHNT and CDR2 YYREEE (reference sequence). CDR3 amino acids: CASSLGTSGRGNEQFF. As DNA, the CDR3 is TGTGCCAGCAGCTTGGGGACTAGCGGGAGAGGCAATGAGCAGTTCTTC.

The chain has TRBV11-2 and TRBJ2-6; 8 bases align to TRBD1. This CDR3 has 16 amino acids. CDR1 and CDR2 from the germline V gene are SGHAT and FQNNGV. V lost 6 bases, J lost 0 bases, and 4 bases stayed unmatched. The CDR3 loop reads CASSQTGGSGANVLTF. In nucleotides, the CDR3 is TGTGCCAGCAGTCAAACAGGGGGCTCTGGGGCCAACGTCCTGACTTTC.

The chain is built from TRBV4-2 and TRBJ1-2; D is possibly TRBD1 (6 bases). The CDR3 consists of 15 residues. From germline, CDR1 is LGHNA and CDR2 YNFKEQ. V was trimmed by 3 bases and J by 6 bases, leaving 17 bases between them. CDR3 bases: TGTGCCAGCAGCCAGGTACCCAGGGGCGTGAATGGCTACACCTTC. Translation: CASSQVPRGVNGYTF.

The chain is built from TRBV19 and TRBJ2-3; D ambiguous. This CDR3 is 12 amino acids long. CDR1 is LNHDA, CDR2 SQIVND, per germline (reference sequence). Trimming stripped 5 bases from V and 2 bases from J, with 5 bases between. The CDR3 region is CASSSHTDTQYF. The DNA of the CDR3 is TGTGCCAGTAGTTCCCACACAGATACGCAGTATTTT. The full variable domain, with the rest looked up from reference TRBV19 and TRBJ2-3, is DGGITQSPKYLFRKEGQNVTLSCEQNLNHDAMYWYRQDPGQGLRLIYYSQIVNDFQKGDIAEGYSVSREKKESFPLTVTSAQKNPTAFYLCASSSHTDTQYFGPGTRLTVL.

V gene TRBV19 combines with J gene TRBJ2-3; 8 nucleotides match TRBD1. The J segment lost 1 base and the V segment lost 5 bases, leaving 5 bases of the junction unmatched. Germline lookup yields CDR1 LNHDA and CDR2 SQIVND (reference sequence). The CDR3 has 15 residues. CDR3: CASSPGTGGTDTQYF. In DNA form, the CDR3 reads TGTGCCAGTAGTCCGGGGACAGGTGGCACAGATACGCAGTATTTT. Full variable domain (missing parts from reference TRBV19 and TRBJ2-3): DGGITQSPKYLFRKEGQNVTLSCEQNLNHDAMYWYRQDPGQGLRLIYYSQIVNDFQKGDIAEGYSVSREKKESFPLTVTSAQKNPTAFYLCASSPGTGGTDTQYFGPGTRLTVL.

The gene calls are TRBV4-1 and TRBJ2-7; 11 bases line up with TRBD1. J gave up 2 bases and V 1 base, and 4 bases lay outside the gene matches. Looked up from germline, CDR1 is MGHRA and CDR2 is YSYEKL. The CDR3 has 16 residues. The CDR3 spells CASSQVPGQGAYEQYF. The DNA of the CDR3 is TGCGCCAGCAGCCAAGTCCCGGGACAGGGGGCCTACGAGCAGTACTTC.

This chain links TRBV5-4 with TRBJ2-2; D is perhaps TRBD2 (5 bases). The V and J ends lost 4 bases and 4 bases respectively, with 14 bases between them. The CDR3 loop spans 15 amino acids. Germline V gene data show CDR1 as SGHNT and CDR2 as YYREEE (reference sequence). The chain's CDR3 is CASSPWTGGTGELFF. CDR3 nucleotides: TGTGCCAGCAGCCCGTGGACCGGAGGCACCGGGGAGCTGTTTTTT. The variable domain in full, completed from reference TRBV5-4 and TRBJ2-2, reads ETGVTQSPTHLIKTRGQQVTLRCSSQSGHNTVSWYQQALGQGPQFIFQYYREEENGRGNFPPRFSGLQFPNYSSELNVNALELDDSALYLCASSPWTGGTGELFFGEGSRLTVL.

The chain recombines TRBV7-8 with TRBJ2-2, with 14 nucleotides matching TRBD2. The CDR3 consists of 19 residues. Germline CDR1 and CDR2: SGHVS and FQNEAQ. The J segment lost 4 bases and the V segment lost 4 bases, leaving 11 bases of the junction unmatched. The DNA of the CDR3 is TGTGCCAGCAGCTCTTTATACGGACTAGCGGGAGGTGGCACCGGGGAGCTGTTTTTT. Protein: CASSSLYGLAGGGTGELFF.

As DNA, the CDR3 is TGTGCCAGCAGCTCCAACCCGGGACTAGCGGGGGACAGGGAGCAGTTCTTC. It translates to CASSSNPGLAGDREQFF. The chain recombines TRBV13 with TRBJ2-1, with 14 bases that match TRBD2. The germline CDR1 and CDR2 sequences are PRHDT and FYEKMQ (reference sequence). The CDR3 totals 17 residues. Trimming removed 4 bases from V and 10 bases from J; junction bases left unmatched: 12. Full variable domain (rest looked up from reference TRBV13 and TRBJ2-1): AAGVIQSPRHLIKEKRETATLKCYPIPRHDTVYWYQQGPGQDPQFLISFYEKMQSDKGSIPDRFSAQQFSDYHSELNMSSLELGDSALYFCASSSNPGLAGDREQFFGPGTRLTVL.

The V call is TRBV5-1, the J call TRBJ1-6, with TRBD1 identical over 8 bases. There are 15 residues in the CDR3. J lost 7 bases, V lost 5 bases, and 8 bases had no gene match. Germline V CDR1 and CDR2: SGHRS, YFSETQ. The CDR3 protein is CASSNDRGENSPLHF. As DNA, the CDR3 is TGCGCCAGCAGTAACGACAGGGGTGAGAATTCACCCCTCCACTTT.

The chain joins TRBV5-6 to TRBJ1-5; D gene ambiguous. CDR3 length equals 13 residues. Germline CDR1 is SGHDT and CDR2 is YYEEEE. V was shortened by 0 bases and J by 4 bases, with 5 bases between the two germline ends. CDR3 bases: TGTGCCAGCAGCTTGGCCCGGAATCAGCCCCAGCATTTT. Residues: CASSLARNQPQHF.

This chain connects TRBV18 to TRBJ2-3, with 7 bases aligning to TRBD1. J lost 2 bases, V lost 6 bases, and 8 bases had no gene match. In germline, CDR1 is KGHSH, CDR2 LQKENI. CDR3 length equals 15 residues. The DNA for the CDR3 is TGTGCCAGCTCGTCGACAGGGTTGGACACAGATACGCAGTATTTT. Protein sequence: CASSSTGLDTDTQYF.

The rearrangement joins TRBV9 to TRBJ2-1; 16 nucleotides agree with TRBD2. Germline lookup yields CDR1 SGDLS and CDR2 YYNGEE. V dropped 3 bases and J dropped 7; count of bases not matched to a gene: 1. This CDR3 has 15 residues. In DNA form, the CDR3 reads TGTGCCAGCAGCGAGGGACTAGCGGGAGGGAATGAGCAGTTCTTC. Amino acid sequence: CASSEGLAGGNEQFF.

CDR3 sequence reads: CASSLVAGINEKLFF. CDR3 nucleotides: TGTGCCAGCAGCTTGGTGGCAGGAATAAATGAAAAACTGTTTTTT. The chain joins TRBV5-5 to TRBJ1-4; D call uncertain. The CDR3 is 15 residues long. Germline values: CDR1 SGHKS, CDR2 YYEKEE (reference sequence). With 0 bases removed from V and 5 bases from J, the gap between germline ends came to 11 bases.

This chain uses TRBV3-1 (or the pseudogene TRBV3-2) with TRBJ2-1; 7 bases agree with TRBD2. This CDR3 contains 15 residues. The germline gives CDR1 LGHDT, CDR2 YNNKEL (reference sequence). With 0 bases clipped from V and 2 bases from J, the junction kept 1 base outside the gene matches. Here the CDR3 reads CASSQEGGPYNEQFF. CDR3 nucleotide sequence: TGTGCCAGCAGCCAAGAGGGAGGGCCCTACAATGAGCAGTTCTTC.

This clone showed up just once. The rearrangement joins TRBV27 to TRBJ2-2; TRBD2 matches at 9 bases. After removal of 5 bases from V and 1 base from J, the junction contained 5 bases not matched to a gene. Germline assignment: CDR1 MNHEY and CDR2 SMNVEV (reference sequence). The CDR3 has 16 amino acids. The CDR3 DNA reads as TGTGCCAGCAGTCGGAGGACTAGCGTGAACACCGGGGAGCTGTTTTTT. Its translation is CASSRRTSVNTGELFF.

This chain links TRBV19 with TRBJ1-1, with D maybe TRBD1 (5 bases). The CDR3 is made up of 14 amino acids. Deletions cut 5 bases from V and 4 bases from J, with 14 bases between. CDR1 and CDR2 (germline): LNHDA, SQIVND (reference sequence). The DNA for the CDR3 is TGTGCCAGTAGTGTCTCGGGACTTGGCACTGAAGCTTTCTTT. Translation gives CASSVSGLGTEAFF.

Concerning this clone: The germline gene is not matched at one end of the junction; a read error may be the cause. This chain joins TRBV3-1 (or the pseudogene TRBV3-2) and TRBJ2-5; 10 nucleotides line up with TRBD2. The CDR3 runs 15 residues. Germline loops: CDR1 LGHDT, CDR2 YNNKEL (reference sequence). CDR3 nucleotides: TGTGCCAGCAGCCAAGATCCGGGTAGCGGGGGGCCACTGCACTTC. Its protein is CASSQDPGSGGPLHF.

The chain links TRBV19 to TRBJ2-5, with TRBD1 matching 11 bases. This CDR3 spans 15 amino acids. The V segment lost 3 bases and the J segment 5 bases; nucleotides outside the gene matches: 5. Per the germline V gene, CDR1 is LNHDA and CDR2 is SQIVND (reference sequence). The CDR3 region has the DNA TGTGCCAGTAGTATTTGGACAGGGGGCGGGGAGACCCAGTACTTC. It yields the protein CASSIWTGGGETQYF.

The CDR3 DNA follows: TGCGCCAGCAGCCAAGCCCGTGGAAACACCATATATTTT. It specifies CASSQARGNTIYF. The chain has TRBV4-1 and TRBJ1-3; no firm D call. Trimming removed 1 base at V and 3 bases at J, with 4 bases between. The CDR3 runs 13 residues. Looked up from germline, CDR1 is MGHRA and CDR2 is YSYEKL.

V usage is TRBV18 and J usage is TRBJ2-1; 8 nucleotides align to TRBD2. With V trimmed by 2 bases and J by 7 bases, 7 bases remained unmatched. Germline-derived CDR1 and CDR2 are KGHSH and LQKENI. The CDR3 length is 15 residues. CDR3 bases: TGTGCCAGCTCACCAATCAGCGGGAGAAGGAATGAGCAGTTCTTC. Its translation is CASSPISGRRNEQFF.

This rearrangement joins TRBV3-1 (or the pseudogene TRBV3-2) to TRBJ2-5; TRBD2 matches at 8 bases. V was pared by 5 bases and J by 7 bases, with 12 bases of the junction left unmatched. The CDR3 covers 15 residues. Germline CDR1 LGHDT, CDR2 YNNKEL (reference sequence). In nucleotides, the CDR3 is TGTGCCAGCAGCGCGAGTGGGGGACTAGGGGTGACCCAGTACTTC. It specifies CASSASGGLGVTQYF.

The rearrangement links TRBV6-5 to TRBJ2-3, with 12 bases that match TRBD2. The CDR3 runs to 15 residues. The junction had 2 bases not matched to a gene; V was cut back by 6 bases and J by 1 base. Germline CDR1 MNHEY, CDR2 SVGAGI. The chain's CDR3 is CASRGLAGRTDTQYF. As DNA, the CDR3 is TGTGCCAGCAGAGGACTAGCGGGGCGCACAGATACGCAGTATTTT.

This sequence joins TRBV5-6 and TRBJ1-5; TRBD1 matches 7 bases. Germline V gene lookup returns CDR1 SGHDT and CDR2 YYEEEE. The CDR3 is 12 residues long. The V and J ends lost 4 bases and 7 bases, in that order; junction bases with no gene match: 2. The CDR3 DNA sequence: TGTGCCAGCAGCCTGACAGGGCAGCCCCAGCATTTT. This codes for CASSLTGQPQHF.